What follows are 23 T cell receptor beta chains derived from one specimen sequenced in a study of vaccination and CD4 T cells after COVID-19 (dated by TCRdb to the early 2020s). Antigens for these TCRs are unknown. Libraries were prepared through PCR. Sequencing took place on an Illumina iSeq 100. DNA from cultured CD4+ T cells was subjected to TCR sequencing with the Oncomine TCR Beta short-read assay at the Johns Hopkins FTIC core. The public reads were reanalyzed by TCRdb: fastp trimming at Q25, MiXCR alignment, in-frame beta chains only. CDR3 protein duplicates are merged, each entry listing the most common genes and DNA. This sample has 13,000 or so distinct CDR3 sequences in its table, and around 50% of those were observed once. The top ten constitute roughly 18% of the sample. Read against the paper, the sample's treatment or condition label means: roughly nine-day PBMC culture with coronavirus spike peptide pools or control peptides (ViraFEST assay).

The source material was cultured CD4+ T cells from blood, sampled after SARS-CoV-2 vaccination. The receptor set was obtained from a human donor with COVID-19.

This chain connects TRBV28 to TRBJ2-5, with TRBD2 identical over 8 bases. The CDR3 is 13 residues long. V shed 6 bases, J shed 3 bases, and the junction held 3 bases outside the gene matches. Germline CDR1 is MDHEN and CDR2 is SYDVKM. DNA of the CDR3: TGTGCCAGCAGATCGGGGGGGGAAGAGACCCAGTACTTC. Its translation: CASRSGGEETQYF. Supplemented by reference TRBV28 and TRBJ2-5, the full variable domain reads DVKVTQSSRYLVKRTGEKVFLECVQDMDHENMFWYRQDPGLGLRLIYFSYDVKMKEKGDIPEGYSVSREKKERFSLILESASTNQTSMYLCASRSGGEETQYFGPGTRLLVL.

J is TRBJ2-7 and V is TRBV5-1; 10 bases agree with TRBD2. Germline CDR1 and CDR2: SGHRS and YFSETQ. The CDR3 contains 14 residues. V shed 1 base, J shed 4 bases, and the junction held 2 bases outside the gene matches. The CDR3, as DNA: TGCGCCAGCAGCTTGCAGCGGGGGGGGTACGAGCAGTACTTC. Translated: CASSLQRGGYEQYF. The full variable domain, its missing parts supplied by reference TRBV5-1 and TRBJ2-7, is KAGVTQTPRYLIKTRGQQVTLSCSPISGHRSVSWYQQTPGQGLQFLFEYFSETQRNKGNFPGRFSGRQFSNSRSEMNVSTLELGDSALYLCASSLQRGGYEQYFGPGTRLTVT.

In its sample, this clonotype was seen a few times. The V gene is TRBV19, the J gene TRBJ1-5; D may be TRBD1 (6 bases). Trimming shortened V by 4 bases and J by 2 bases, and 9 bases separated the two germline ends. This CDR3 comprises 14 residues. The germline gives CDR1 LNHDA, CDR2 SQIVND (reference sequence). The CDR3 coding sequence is TGTGCCAGTAGTAAAGGGGGGGGCAATCAGCCCCAGCATTTT. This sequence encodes CASSKGGGNQPQHF.

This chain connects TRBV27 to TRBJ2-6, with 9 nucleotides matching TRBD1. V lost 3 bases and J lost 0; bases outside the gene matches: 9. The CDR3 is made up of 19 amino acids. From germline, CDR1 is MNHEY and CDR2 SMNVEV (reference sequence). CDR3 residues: CASSLRTGDPFSGANVLTF. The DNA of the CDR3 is TGTGCCAGCAGTTTGCGGACAGGGGATCCTTTCTCTGGGGCCAACGTCCTGACTTTC.

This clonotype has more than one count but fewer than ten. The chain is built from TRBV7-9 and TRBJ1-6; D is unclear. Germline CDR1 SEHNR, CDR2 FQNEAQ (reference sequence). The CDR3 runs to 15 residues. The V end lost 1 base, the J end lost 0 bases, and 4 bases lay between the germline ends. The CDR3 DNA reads TGTGCCAGCAGCTTAGGGAGCTCCTATAATTCACCCCTCCACTTT. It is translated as CASSLGSSYNSPLHF.

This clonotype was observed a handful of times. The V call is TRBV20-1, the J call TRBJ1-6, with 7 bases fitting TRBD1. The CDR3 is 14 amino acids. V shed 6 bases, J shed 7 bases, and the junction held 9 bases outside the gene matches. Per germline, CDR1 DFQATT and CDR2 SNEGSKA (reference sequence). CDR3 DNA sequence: TGCAGTGCGCCGCTGACAGGGATGAATTCACCCCTCCACTTT. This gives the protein CSAPLTGMNSPLHF.

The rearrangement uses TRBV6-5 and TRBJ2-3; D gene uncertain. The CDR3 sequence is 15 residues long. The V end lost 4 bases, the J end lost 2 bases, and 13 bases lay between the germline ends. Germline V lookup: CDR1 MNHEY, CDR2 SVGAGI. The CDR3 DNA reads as TGTGCCAGCAGTTCCGTAAGGGATCCCACAGATACGCAGTATTTT. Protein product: CASSSVRDPTDTQYF.

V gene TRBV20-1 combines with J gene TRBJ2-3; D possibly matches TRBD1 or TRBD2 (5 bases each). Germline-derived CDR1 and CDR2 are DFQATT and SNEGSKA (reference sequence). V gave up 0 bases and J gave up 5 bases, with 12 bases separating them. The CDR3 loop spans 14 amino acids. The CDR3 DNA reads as TGCAGTGCTAGAGATGAGGCAGGGAGAGATACGCAGTATTTT. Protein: CSARDEAGRDTQYF.

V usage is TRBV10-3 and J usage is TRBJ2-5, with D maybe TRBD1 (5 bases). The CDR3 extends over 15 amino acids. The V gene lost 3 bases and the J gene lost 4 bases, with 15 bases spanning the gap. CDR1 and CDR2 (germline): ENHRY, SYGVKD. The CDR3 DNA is TGTGCCATCAGTGACGCAGACAGAGGATCAGAGACCCAGTACTTC. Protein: CAISDADRGSETQYF.

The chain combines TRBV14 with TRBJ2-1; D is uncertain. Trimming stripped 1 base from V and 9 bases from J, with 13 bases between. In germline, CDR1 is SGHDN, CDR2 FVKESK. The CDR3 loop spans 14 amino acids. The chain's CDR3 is CASSQGPMFSEQFF. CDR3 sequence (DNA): TGTGCCAGCAGCCAAGGACCGATGTTTAGTGAGCAGTTCTTC.

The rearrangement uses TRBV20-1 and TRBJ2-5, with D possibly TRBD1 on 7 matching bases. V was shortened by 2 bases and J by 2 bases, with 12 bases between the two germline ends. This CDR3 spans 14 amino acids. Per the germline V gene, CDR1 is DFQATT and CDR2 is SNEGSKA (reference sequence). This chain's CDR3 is CSARSPGGQETQYF. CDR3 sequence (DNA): TGCAGTGCTAGATCCCCAGGGGGGCAAGAGACCCAGTACTTC.

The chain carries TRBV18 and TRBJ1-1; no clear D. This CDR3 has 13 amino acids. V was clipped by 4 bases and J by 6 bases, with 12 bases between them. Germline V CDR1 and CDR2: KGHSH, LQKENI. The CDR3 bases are TGTGCCAGCTCACTTCAATCGGGCGCTGAAGCTTTCTTT. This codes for CASSLQSGAEAFF.

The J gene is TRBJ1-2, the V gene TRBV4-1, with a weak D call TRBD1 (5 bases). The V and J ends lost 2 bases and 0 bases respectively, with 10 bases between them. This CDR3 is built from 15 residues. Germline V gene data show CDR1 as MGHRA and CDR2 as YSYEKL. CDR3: CASSQSPGPNYGYTF. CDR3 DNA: TGCGCCAGCAGCCAATCGCCGGGGCCTAACTATGGCTACACCTTC.

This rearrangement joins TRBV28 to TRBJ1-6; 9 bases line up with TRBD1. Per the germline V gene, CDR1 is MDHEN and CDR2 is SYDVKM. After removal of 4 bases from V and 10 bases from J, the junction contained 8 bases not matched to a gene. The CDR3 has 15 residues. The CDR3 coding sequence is TGTGCCAGCAGTTCCAGACAGGGGGGAGGGTCACCCCTCCACTTT. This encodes CASSSRQGGGSPLHF.

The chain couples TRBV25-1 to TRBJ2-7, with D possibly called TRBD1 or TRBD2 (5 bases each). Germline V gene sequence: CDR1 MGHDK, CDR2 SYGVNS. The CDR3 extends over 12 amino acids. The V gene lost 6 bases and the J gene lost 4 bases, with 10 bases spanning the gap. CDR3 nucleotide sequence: TGTGCCAGCAGGGTGGGGGTTTACGAGCAGTACTTC. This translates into CASRVGVYEQYF.

CDR3: CASSEVGGKYGYTF. CDR3 DNA sequence: TGTGCCAGCAGTGAAGTTGGGGGGAAATATGGCTACACCTTC. The genes are TRBV6-1 and TRBJ1-2; D perhaps matches TRBD1 (5 bases). Per germline, CDR1 MNHNS and CDR2 SASEGT. Trimming left V 1 base short and J 5 bases short, with 11 bases between. The CDR3 contains 14 residues.

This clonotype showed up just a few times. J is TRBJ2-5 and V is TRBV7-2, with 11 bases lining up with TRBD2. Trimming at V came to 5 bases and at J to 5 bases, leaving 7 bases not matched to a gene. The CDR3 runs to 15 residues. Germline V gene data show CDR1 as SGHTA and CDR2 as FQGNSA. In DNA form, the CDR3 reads TGTGCCAGCAGCCCCGGGATAGCGGGGGGGGAGACCCAGTACTTC. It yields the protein CASSPGIAGGETQYF.

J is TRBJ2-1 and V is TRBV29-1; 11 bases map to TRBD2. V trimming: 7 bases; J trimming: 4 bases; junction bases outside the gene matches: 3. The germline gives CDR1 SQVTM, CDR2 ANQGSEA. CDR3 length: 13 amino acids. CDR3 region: CSARLAGYNEQFF. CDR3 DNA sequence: TGCAGCGCCAGACTAGCGGGGTACAATGAGCAGTTCTTC.

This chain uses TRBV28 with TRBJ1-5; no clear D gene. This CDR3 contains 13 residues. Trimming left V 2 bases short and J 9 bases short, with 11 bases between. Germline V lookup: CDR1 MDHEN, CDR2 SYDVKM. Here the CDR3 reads CASSLGPTRPQHF. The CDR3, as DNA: TGTGCCAGCAGTTTAGGTCCCACACGGCCCCAGCATTTT.

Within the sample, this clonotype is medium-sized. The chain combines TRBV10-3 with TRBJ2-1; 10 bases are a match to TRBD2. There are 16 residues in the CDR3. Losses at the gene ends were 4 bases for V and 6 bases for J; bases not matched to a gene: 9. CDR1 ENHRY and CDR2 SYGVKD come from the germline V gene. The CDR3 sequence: CAISGQSGGAVNEQFF. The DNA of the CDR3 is TGTGCCATCAGTGGTCAGAGCGGGGGGGCCGTCAATGAGCAGTTCTTC.

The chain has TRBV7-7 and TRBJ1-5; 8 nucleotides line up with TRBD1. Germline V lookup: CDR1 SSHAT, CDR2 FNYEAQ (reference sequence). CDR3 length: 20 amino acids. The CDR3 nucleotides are TGTGCTAGCCGGAAGGGGGCGGGACAGGACACCTTCACTAGCAATCAGCCCCAGCATTTT. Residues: CASRKGAGQDTFTSNQPQHF.

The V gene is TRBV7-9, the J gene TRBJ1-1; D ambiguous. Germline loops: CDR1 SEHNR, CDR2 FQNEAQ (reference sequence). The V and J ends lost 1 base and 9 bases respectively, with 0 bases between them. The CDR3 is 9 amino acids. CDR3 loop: CASSLEAFF. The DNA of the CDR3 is TGTGCCAGCAGCTTAGAAGCTTTCTTT.

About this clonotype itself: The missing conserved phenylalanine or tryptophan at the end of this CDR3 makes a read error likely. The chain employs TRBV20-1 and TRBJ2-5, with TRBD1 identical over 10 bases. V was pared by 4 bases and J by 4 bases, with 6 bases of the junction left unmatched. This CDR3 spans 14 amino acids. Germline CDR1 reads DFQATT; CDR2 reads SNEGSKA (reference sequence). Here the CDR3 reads CSAKVGTGAETQYL. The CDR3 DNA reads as TGCAGTGCTAAGGTTGGGACAGGGGCAGAGACCCAGTACCTC.